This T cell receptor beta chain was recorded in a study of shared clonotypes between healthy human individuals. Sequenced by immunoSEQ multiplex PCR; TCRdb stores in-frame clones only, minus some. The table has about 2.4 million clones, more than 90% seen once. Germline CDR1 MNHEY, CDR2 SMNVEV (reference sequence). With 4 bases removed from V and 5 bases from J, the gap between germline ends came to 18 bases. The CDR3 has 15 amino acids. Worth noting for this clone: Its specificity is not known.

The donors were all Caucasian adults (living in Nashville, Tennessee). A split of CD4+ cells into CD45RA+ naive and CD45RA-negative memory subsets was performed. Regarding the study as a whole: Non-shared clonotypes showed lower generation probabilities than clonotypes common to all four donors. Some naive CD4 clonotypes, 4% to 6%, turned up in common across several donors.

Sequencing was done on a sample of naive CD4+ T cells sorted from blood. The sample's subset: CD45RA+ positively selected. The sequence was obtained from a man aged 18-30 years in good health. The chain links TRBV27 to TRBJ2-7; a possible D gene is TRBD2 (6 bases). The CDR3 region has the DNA TGTGCCAGCAGTTGGGACGGTAGCGGCGGTAACGAGCAGTACTTC. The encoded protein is CASSWDGSGGNEQYF.